A single sample gave rise to the 29 T cell receptor beta chains below, sequenced in a study of blood T cell repertoires in COVID-19. Produced via immunoSEQ multiplex PCR; TCRdb's table is partial and in-frame only. The data contain about 88,000 clones, 90% to 95% of them singletons. Sample: peripheral blood. All receptors come from a man aged 55 to 70 with acute or convalescent COVID-19.

This clone was observed a single time. This sequence joins TRBV7-3 and TRBJ2-1, with 7 bases fitting TRBD1. J lost 5 bases, V lost 2 bases, and 3 bases had no gene match. Germline CDR1 SGHTA, CDR2 FQGTGA. The CDR3 totals 14 residues. As DNA, the CDR3 is TGTGCCAGCAGCTTAGGGACAGACAACAATGAGCAGTTCTTC. Translation: CASSLGTDNNEQFF. Full variable domain (outside the CDR3, taken from reference TRBV7-3 and TRBJ2-1): GAGVSQTPSNKVTEKGKYVELRCDPISGHTALYWYRQSLGQGPEFLIYFQGTGAADDSGLPNDRFFAVRPEGSVSTLKIQRTERGDSAVYLCASSLGTDNNEQFFGPGTRLTVL.

This CDR3 is CAWSVTRRDDKETQYF. As DNA, the CDR3 is TGTGCCTGGAGTGTAACTCGGCGGGATGATAAAGAGACCCAGTACTTC. This rearrangement joins TRBV30 to TRBJ2-5, with D perhaps TRBD2 (6 bases). V was trimmed by 0 bases and J by 3 bases, leaving 17 bases between them. Per the germline V gene, CDR1 is GTSNPN and CDR2 is SVGIG (reference sequence). CDR3 length equals 16 residues.

This chain uses TRBV10-3 with TRBJ1-1, with 11 bases fitting TRBD1. CDR1 ENHRY and CDR2 SYGVKD come from the germline V gene. Trimming took 6 bases from V and 5 from J; bases not matched to a gene: 8. The CDR3 is made up of 15 amino acids. In DNA form, the CDR3 reads TGTGCCATCAGCCCGGGACAGGGGGAAGAAACTGAAGCTTTCTTT. Amino acid sequence: CAISPGQGEETEAFF.

The chain uses TRBV19 and TRBJ2-1; the D is unclear. This CDR3 has 15 amino acids. Deletions cut 1 base from V and 5 bases from J, with 12 bases between. Germline V CDR1 and CDR2: LNHDA, SQIVND (reference sequence). This CDR3 reads CASSIGPLEHNEQFF. CDR3 DNA sequence: TGTGCCAGTAGTATAGGGCCCCTAGAACACAATGAGCAGTTCTTC.

This chain joins TRBV6-5 and TRBJ1-5; D remains unclear. V lost 0 bases and J lost 2, with 8 bases in between. The germline gives CDR1 MNHEY, CDR2 SVGAGI. The CDR3 contains 15 residues. The CDR3 spells CASSYSWSGNQPQHF. CDR3 coding DNA: TGTGCCAGCAGTTACTCCTGGTCGGGCAATCAGCCCCAGCATTTT.

The chain couples TRBV13 to TRBJ2-3, with D possibly matching TRBD1 (7 bases). Germline values: CDR1 PRHDT, CDR2 FYEKMQ (reference sequence). Deletions cut 2 bases from V and 3 bases from J, with 15 bases between. The CDR3 has 16 amino acids. In DNA form, the CDR3 reads TGTGCCAGCAGCTTAACGGTTTCAGGGGGGACAGATACGCAGTATTTT. Protein: CASSLTVSGGTDTQYF.

In its sample, this clone was seen once. The rearrangement links TRBV7-2 to TRBJ1-2, with D perhaps TRBD1 (6 bases). CDR1 and CDR2 from the germline V gene are SGHTA and FQGNSA. Trimming removed 5 bases from V and 3 bases from J, with 19 bases in between. The CDR3 loop spans 16 amino acids. CDR3 in amino acids: CASSQPRTEVYYGYTF. CDR3 nucleotide sequence: TGTGCCAGCAGCCAGCCCCGGACAGAAGTTTACTATGGCTACACCTTC. Supplemented by reference TRBV7-2 and TRBJ1-2, the full variable domain reads GAGVSQSPSNKVTEKGKDVELRCDPISGHTALYWYRQSLGQGLEFLIYFQGNSAPDKSGLPSDRFSAERTGGSVSTLTIQRTQQEDSAVYLCASSQPRTEVYYGYTFGSGTRLTVV.

V and J are TRBV11-3 and TRBJ1-1, with a weak D call TRBD1 (6 bases). Germline V CDR1 and CDR2: SGHNT, YENEEA. This CDR3 is 14 amino acids long. Trimming took off 8 bases at V and 0 bases at J, with 13 bases between the two ends. The CDR3 loop is CASEQQGLNTEAFF. In DNA form, the CDR3 reads TGTGCCAGCGAACAACAGGGCTTGAACACTGAAGCTTTCTTT.

This clone has more than one count but fewer than ten. The chain recombines TRBV6-6 with TRBJ2-1; perhaps TRBD2 as D (5 bases). This CDR3 is 13 amino acids long. Per germline, CDR1 MNHNY and CDR2 SVGAGI (reference sequence). V lost 0 bases and J lost 10, with 10 bases in between. DNA of the CDR3: TGTGCCAGCAGTTACTCAACGCGGGCGGAGCAGTTCTTC. It is translated as CASSYSTRAEQFF.

V usage is TRBV7-9 and J usage is TRBJ2-2; D might be TRBD2 (5 bases). This CDR3 is built from 15 residues. Germline CDR1 SEHNR, CDR2 FQNEAQ (reference sequence). V lost 4 bases and J lost 11, with 20 bases in between. CDR3 region: CASSSQKTFGVELFF. The CDR3, as DNA: TGTGCCAGCAGCTCCCAAAAGACATTCGGGGTTGAGCTGTTTTTT.

The chain has TRBV7-8 and TRBJ2-1, with TRBD2 matching 8 bases. Germline V gene data show CDR1 as SGHVS and CDR2 as FQNEAQ. The CDR3 loop spans 14 amino acids. V shed 7 bases, J shed 7 bases, and the junction held 9 bases outside the gene matches. The CDR3 reads CASILNLAGNEQFF. CDR3 bases: TGTGCCAGCATCTTGAATTTAGCGGGAAATGAGCAGTTCTTC.

V usage is TRBV11-2 and J usage is TRBJ2-1, with D hard to call. The CDR3 totals 12 residues. Looked up from germline, CDR1 is SGHAT and CDR2 is FQNNGV. The V and J ends lost 2 bases and 10 bases respectively, with 9 bases between them. The CDR3 region has the DNA TGTGCCAGCAGCTTATTGGCGGCCGAGCAGTTCTTC. It specifies CASSLLAAEQFF.

This rearrangement joins TRBV6-5 to TRBJ1-2, with TRBD1 as a possible D gene (6 bases). Trimming cost V 6 bases and J 3 bases, with 17 bases left between them. From germline, CDR1 is MNHEY and CDR2 SVGAGI. The CDR3 has 15 amino acids. In DNA, the CDR3 is TGTGCCAGCAGCTGGAACAGGGAAGTCTACTATGGCTACACCTTC. This sequence encodes CASSWNREVYYGYTF.

This chain joins TRBV3-1 (or the pseudogene TRBV3-2) and TRBJ2-7, with TRBD2 as a possible D gene (5 bases). Germline V lookup: CDR1 LGHDT, CDR2 YNNKEL (reference sequence). V lost 4 bases and J lost 3, with 16 bases in between. The CDR3 is 15 residues long. DNA of the CDR3: TGTGCCAGCAGCCTCGGAGCGGCAAGCGGCTACGAGCAGTACTTC. Translating it yields CASSLGAASGYEQYF.

The CDR3 DNA reads as TGTGCCAGCAGTTCAGCGACCACAAATGAGCAGTTCTTC. Translated, it gives CASSSATTNEQFF. This chain uses TRBV3-1 (or the pseudogene TRBV3-2) with TRBJ2-1; unclear D gene. CDR3 length: 13 amino acids. The germline V and J ends were trimmed by 6 bases and 7 bases, with 13 bases remaining between them. Germline CDR1 reads LGHDT; CDR2 reads YNNKEL (reference sequence).

The rearrangement joins TRBV3-1 (or the pseudogene TRBV3-2) to TRBJ1-6; D might be TRBD1 (6 bases). Germline lookup yields CDR1 LGHDT and CDR2 YNNKEL (reference sequence). The CDR3 is 15 amino acids. Trimming shortened V by 1 base and J by 7 bases, and 11 bases separated the two germline ends. The CDR3 DNA reads as TGTGCCAGCAGCCAAGGCAGGGGAGAGAATTCACCCCTCCACTTT. Translated, it gives CASSQGRGENSPLHF.

CDR3 in DNA: TGTGCCAGCAGCCCGGGGACAGGGGCGGATGAGCAGTTCTTC. It codes for CASSPGTGADEQFF. This chain uses TRBV11-2 with TRBJ2-1; TRBD1 matches at 10 bases. Trimming cost V 5 bases and J 8 bases; bases outside gene matches: 6. This CDR3 has 14 residues. The V gene's germline CDR1 is SGHAT and CDR2 FQNNGV.

This clone was found once. V is TRBV7-2 and J is TRBJ2-2, with 9 bases fitting TRBD2. This CDR3 has 17 amino acids. CDR1 SGHTA and CDR2 FQGNSA come from the germline V gene. V lost 2 bases to trimming and J lost 4 bases; unmatched junction nucleotides: 8. The CDR3 protein is CASSLRGTSSGTGELFF. CDR3 bases: TGTGCCAGCAGCTTAAGGGGGACTAGCAGTGGCACCGGGGAGCTGTTTTTT.

The genes are TRBV12-3 or TRBV12-4 and TRBJ1-5; TRBD1 is a possible D gene (5 bases). This CDR3 spans 13 amino acids. Trimming stripped 5 bases from V and 6 bases from J, with 11 bases between. CDR3 bases: TGTGCCAGCAGTCTCGGGGGGACTCAGCCCCAGCATTTT. Protein: CASSLGGTQPQHF.

The rearrangement links TRBV7-8 to TRBJ2-3, with 7 nucleotides matching TRBD2. Germline assignment: CDR1 SGHVS and CDR2 FQNEAQ. The trim removed 5 bases at V and 1 base at J, leaving 6 bases unmatched. The CDR3 extends over 15 amino acids. Here the CDR3 DNA reads TGTGCCAGCAGCCTCCGGGAGGTTGGCACAGATACGCAGTATTTT. Protein sequence: CASSLREVGTDTQYF.

The DNA for the CDR3 is TGTGCCAGCAGCTTGGGGGGGATTCAGGATGAGCAGTTCTTC. It is translated as CASSLGGIQDEQFF. The rearrangement links TRBV7-9 to TRBJ2-1; TRBD2 agrees at 7 bases. The junction had 7 bases not matched to a gene; V was cut back by 3 bases and J by 8 bases. Germline V CDR1 and CDR2: SEHNR, FQNEAQ (reference sequence). There are 14 residues in the CDR3.

The chain uses TRBV28 and TRBJ1-6, with TRBD1 matching over 8 bases. From germline, CDR1 is MDHEN and CDR2 SYDVKM. The junction had 7 bases not matched to a gene; V was cut back by 5 bases and J by 7 bases. This CDR3 comprises 15 residues. As DNA, the CDR3 is TGTGCCAGCAGTACAAGGACAGGGTGGAATTCACCCCTCCACTTT. It encodes CASSTRTGWNSPLHF. Based on the CDR3 plus reference TRBV28 and TRBJ1-6, the full variable domain is DVKVTQSSRYLVKRTGEKVFLECVQDMDHENMFWYRQDPGLGLRLIYFSYDVKMKEKGDIPEGYSVSREKKERFSLILESASTNQTSMYLCASSTRTGWNSPLHFGNGTRLTVT.

The chain joins TRBV19 to TRBJ1-5; TRBD1 might be the D (5 bases). CDR1 is LNHDA, CDR2 SQIVND, per germline (reference sequence). V gave up 2 bases and J gave up 3 bases, with 11 bases separating them. The CDR3 sequence is 15 residues long. The CDR3 DNA is TGTGCCAGTAGTATACCAGGGCAGCTCAATCAGCCCCAGCATTTT. Its translation is CASSIPGQLNQPQHF.

The chain combines TRBV10-3 with TRBJ1-5; weak D call: TRBD1 (5 bases). Germline CDR1 and CDR2: ENHRY and SYGVKD. V lost 8 bases and J 5 bases, leaving 13 bases between the germline ends. This CDR3 is built from 13 residues. CDR3 protein: CAIATGGDQPQHF. CDR3 in DNA: TGTGCCATCGCCACCGGGGGGGATCAGCCCCAGCATTTT.

This clone was observed a single time. The V and J genes are TRBV7-8 and TRBJ1-1, with TRBD1 matching 8 bases. V was clipped by 1 base and J by 3 bases; unmatched bases: 7. CDR1 is SGHVS and CDR2 is FQNEAQ in the germline V gene. There are 16 residues in the CDR3. In nucleotides, the CDR3 is TGTGCCAGCAGCTTAGAGGGCAGGGGGCAGGACACTGAAGCTTTCTTT. Protein: CASSLEGRGQDTEAFF.

The V call is TRBV19, the J call TRBJ1-5; D unclear. V was shortened by 6 bases and J by 6 bases, with 12 bases between the two germline ends. The CDR3 is 13 amino acids. Germline CDR1 and CDR2: LNHDA and SQIVND (reference sequence). CDR3 residues: CASSTHAGQPQHF. CDR3 DNA sequence: TGTGCCAGTAGCACCCATGCGGGTCAGCCCCAGCATTTT.

The V and J genes are TRBV12-3 or TRBV12-4 and TRBJ2-7; D not certain. The CDR3 is 13 amino acids. Trimming removed 1 base from V and 2 bases from J, with 6 bases in between. This CDR3 is CASSLGEPYEQYF. The CDR3 DNA follows: TGTGCCAGCAGTTTAGGAGAGCCCTACGAGCAGTACTTC.

In this sample, this clone turned up once. The J gene is TRBJ2-7, the V gene TRBV5-1, with a tentative D call TRBD2 (5 bases). With 0 bases removed from V and 1 base from J, the gap between germline ends came to 11 bases. The CDR3 totals 15 residues. Germline V gene sequence: CDR1 SGHRS, CDR2 YFSETQ. The DNA of the CDR3 is TGCGCCAGCAGCTTGGGTTCTAGCTCTTCCTACGAGCAGTACTTC. As protein: CASSLGSSSSYEQYF.

The gene calls are TRBV4-1 and TRBJ2-1, with a tentative D call TRBD2 (6 bases). Trimming stripped 2 bases from V and 4 bases from J, with 27 bases between. Germline lookup yields CDR1 MGHRA and CDR2 YSYEKL. The CDR3 is 20 amino acids. The chain's CDR3 is CASSQSSGLSSGRKYNEQFF. The CDR3 bases are TGCGCCAGCAGCCAATCTTCAGGGCTCTCCAGCGGGCGGAAATACAATGAGCAGTTCTTC.